The 14 T cell receptor beta chains below come from one sample, sequenced in a study of Ad26.COV2.S vaccination and SARS-CoV-2 variants. The treatment denotes: about 20 received Ad26.COV2.S at low or high dose, single or two shots; about 5 received placebo; per-sample allocation not given. Day 63 after the first vaccine or placebo injection was the time point for sampling. TCRdb's copy holds only in-frame clones and misses some; the assay was immunoSEQ multiplex PCR. The repertoire holds roughly 240,000 clones, with more than 75% as singletons. This specimen was peripheral blood, taken in a trial of Ad26.COV2.S vaccine versus placebo. The receptors come from a person aged 18-60 years who received the Ad26.COV2.S COVID-19 vaccine or a placebo.

The chain recombines TRBV7-9 with TRBJ2-3, with TRBD1 matching over 9 bases. V gave up 5 bases and J gave up 3 bases; unmatched junction bases: 12. CDR3 size: 17 residues. The germline V gene has CDR1 SEHNR and CDR2 FQNEAQ (reference sequence). The DNA of the CDR3 is TGTGCCAGCAGCCCCTACCTAGACAGGGGGGGGACAGATACGCAGTATTTT. Its translation: CASSPYLDRGGTDTQYF.

V is TRBV7-9 and J is TRBJ1-6; D gene ambiguous. Germline CDR1 is SEHNR and CDR2 is FQNEAQ (reference sequence). Trimming shortened V by 2 bases and J by 6 bases, and 14 bases separated the two germline ends. This CDR3 comprises 16 residues. The DNA for the CDR3 is TGTGCCAGCAGCTTAAGGAACAGCATGACTAATTCACCCCTCCACTTT. Translated, it gives CASSLRNSMTNSPLHF.

V and J are TRBV28 and TRBJ1-6; D is possibly TRBD1 (5 bases). Germline V gene lookup returns CDR1 MDHEN and CDR2 SYDVKM. This CDR3 is built from 14 residues. V lost 6 bases to trimming and J lost 4 bases, with 10 bases between them. The CDR3: CASSSDSYNSPLHF. The CDR3 DNA is TGTGCCAGCAGCTCCGACAGTTATAATTCACCCCTCCACTTT.

This chain uses TRBV28 with TRBJ2-3; tentatively, D is TRBD1 (5 bases). Trimming stripped 5 bases from V and 4 bases from J, with 7 bases between. The CDR3 runs 12 residues. Germline V gene data show CDR1 as MDHEN and CDR2 as SYDVKM. CDR3 loop: CASSGRADTQYF. CDR3 nucleotide sequence: TGTGCCAGCAGTGGCAGGGCAGATACGCAGTATTTT.

The chain is built from TRBV6-6 and TRBJ2-4, with 13 bases matching TRBD2. V shed 5 bases, J shed 1 base, and the junction held 8 bases outside the gene matches. This CDR3 is built from 18 residues. Germline loops: CDR1 MNHNY, CDR2 SVGAGI (reference sequence). The CDR3: CASSRRGTSGIAKNIQYF. CDR3 DNA sequence: TGTGCCAGCAGTCGTCGTGGGACTAGCGGGATCGCCAAAAACATTCAGTACTTC.

The CDR3 coding sequence is TGTGCCAGCAGCCAAGATCGAGGGGTAGTGATAACTGAAGCTTTCTTT. Residues: CASSQDRGVVITEAFF. This chain uses TRBV14 with TRBJ1-1; D might be TRBD1 (5 bases). This CDR3 comprises 16 residues. Trimming pared 0 bases from V and 5 bases from J, leaving 16 bases between. CDR1 is SGHDN and CDR2 is FVKESK in the germline V gene. Based on the CDR3 plus reference TRBV14 and TRBJ1-1, the full variable domain is EAGVTQFPSHSVIEKGQTVTLRCDPISGHDNLYWYRRVMGKEIKFLLHFVKESKQDESGMPNNRFLAERTGGTYSTLKVQPAELEDSGVYFCASSQDRGVVITEAFFGQGTRLTVV.

The chain has TRBV27 and TRBJ2-2, with D perhaps assigned TRBD1 or TRBD2 (6 bases each). CDR3 size: 20 residues. V gave up 6 bases and J gave up 5 bases, with 31 bases separating them. The germline gives CDR1 MNHEY, CDR2 SMNVEV (reference sequence). The CDR3 nucleotides are TGTGCCAGCAGCCGGTTGGGGGCTAGCGACCTGCGGGCCCAAACCGGGGAGCTGTTTTTT. It specifies CASSRLGASDLRAQTGELFF.

V usage is TRBV11-2 and J usage is TRBJ1-2; D is unresolved. Germline V gives CDR1 SGHAT, CDR2 FQNNGV. V lost 3 bases and J 8 bases, leaving 13 bases between the germline ends. The CDR3 is made up of 13 amino acids. The CDR3 reads CASSFGREGGYTF. The CDR3 DNA reads as TGTGCCAGCAGCTTCGGGAGGGAAGGCGGCTACACCTTC.

The rearrangement joins TRBV18 to TRBJ2-7, with TRBD1 matching over 8 bases. The ends lost 4 bases at V and 5 bases at J; junction bases unmatched: 7. The CDR3 runs 14 residues. Germline V CDR1 and CDR2: KGHSH, LQKENI. CDR3 residues: CASSQLGQGDEQYF. CDR3 bases: TGTGCCAGCTCACAATTAGGACAGGGAGACGAGCAGTACTTC.

Written as DNA, the CDR3 is TGTGCCAGCAGCTTGGACGTAGGGCCTGGGGAGCAGTACTTC. Translation: CASSLDVGPGEQYF. This chain links TRBV11-1 with TRBJ2-7; no reliable D call. Germline V CDR1 and CDR2: SGHAT, FQDESV (reference sequence). CDR3 length: 14 residues. V lost 3 bases and J 7 bases, leaving 16 bases between the germline ends.

The chain couples TRBV11-2 to TRBJ2-5, with 11 bases fitting TRBD2. J gave up 4 bases and V 2 bases, and 9 bases lay outside the gene matches. This CDR3 region has 17 residues. Per germline, CDR1 SGHAT and CDR2 FQNNGV. CDR3 loop: CASSLRIAGGPRETQYF. CDR3 DNA: TGTGCCAGCAGCTTAAGGATAGCGGGGGGGCCGCGAGAGACCCAGTACTTC.

The genes are TRBV5-1 and TRBJ2-1; D is perhaps TRBD2 (6 bases). CDR3 size: 17 residues. Trimming removed 4 bases from V and 1 base from J, with 18 bases in between. The germline V gene encodes CDR1 SGHRS and CDR2 YFSETQ. The DNA for the CDR3 is TGCGCCAGCAGCCTCGCCCCTAGCGCCCCGTCCTACAATGAGCAGTTCTTC. Amino acids: CASSLAPSAPSYNEQFF.

This chain joins TRBV20-1 and TRBJ2-5, with D possibly matching TRBD2 (6 bases). The CDR3 has 15 residues. V was cut by 3 bases and J by 5 bases, with 19 bases left in between. CDR1 DFQATT and CDR2 SNEGSKA come from the germline V gene (reference sequence). DNA of the CDR3: TGCAGTGCTAGTTCAGTTCTGGAGGGGTGGGAGACCCAGTACTTC. Amino acids: CSASSVLEGWETQYF.

The chain has TRBV5-4 and TRBJ2-3; 7 nucleotides agree with TRBD1. CDR3 length: 14 residues. Looked up from germline, CDR1 is SGHNT and CDR2 is YYREEE (reference sequence). Trimming at V came to 5 bases and at J to 3 bases, leaving 6 bases not matched to a gene. CDR3 sequence reads: CASRIGGQTDTQYF. The CDR3 DNA follows: TGTGCCAGCAGAATTGGGGGACAGACAGATACGCAGTATTTT.